A single sample gave rise to the 22 T cell receptor beta chains below, sequenced in a study of T cell repertoires in ileal Crohn's disease. This table comes from immunoSEQ multiplex PCR, and its TCRdb copy is limited to in-frame clones, with some not included. The table has around 14,000 clones, under 80% seen once. Sequencing input: ileal tissue. These receptors all come from an adult with Crohn's disease.

The chain employs TRBV5-6 and TRBJ2-1, with 13 bases aligning to TRBD2. V dropped 0 bases and J dropped 8; count of bases not matched to a gene: 11. This CDR3 has 18 residues. Germline V gene lookup returns CDR1 SGHDT and CDR2 YYEEEE. In DNA form, the CDR3 reads TGTGCCAGCAGCTTGGAGTCAGGACTAGCGGGGGCCGGGGATGAGCAGTTCTTC. Translating gives CASSLESGLAGAGDEQFF.

The chain carries TRBV9 and TRBJ2-7; TRBD1 matches at 7 bases. The CDR3 extends over 16 amino acids. The V segment lost 4 bases and the J segment 0 bases; nucleotides outside the gene matches: 10. Germline CDR1 and CDR2: SGDLS and YYNGEE. The DNA for the CDR3 is TGTGCCAGCAGCCCCCCGGGACAGCTAGACTCCTACGAGCAGTACTTC. Its protein product is CASSPPGQLDSYEQYF.

The rearrangement joins TRBV30 to TRBJ2-5, with TRBD2 matching over 15 bases. CDR1 is GTSNPN, CDR2 SVGIG, per germline (reference sequence). The V gene end was trimmed by 2 bases and the J gene end by 5 bases; junction bases not matched to a gene: 12. This CDR3 comprises 18 residues. CDR3 bases: TGTGCCTGGAGTACGAAAGCTCGGACTAGCGGGGGGGAGGAGACCCAGTACTTC. Translating it yields CAWSTKARTSGGEETQYF.

This chain connects TRBV18 to TRBJ2-3, with 9 positions matching TRBD2. With V trimmed by 4 bases and J by 2 bases, 7 bases remained unmatched. The CDR3 is 16 residues long. Germline V gene data show CDR1 as KGHSH and CDR2 as LQKENI. The CDR3 DNA follows: TGTGCCAGCTCACGGTCCGGGACTAGCTCCACAGATACGCAGTATTTT. Its protein is CASSRSGTSSTDTQYF.

The sample holds a few counts of this clone. This chain links TRBV7-2 with TRBJ1-2; D unresolved. V was trimmed by 5 bases and J by 4 bases, leaving 14 bases between them. There are 14 residues in the CDR3. The germline gives CDR1 SGHTA, CDR2 FQGNSA. CDR3 region: CASSRRLGSYGYTF. The CDR3 DNA follows: TGTGCCAGCAGCCGCCGTTTAGGGAGCTATGGCTACACCTTC.

The chain joins TRBV15 to TRBJ2-3; 10 bases match TRBD2. The trim removed 5 bases at V and 11 bases at J, leaving 7 bases unmatched. Germline assignment: CDR1 LNHNV and CDR2 YYDKDF (reference sequence). The CDR3 contains 13 residues. The DNA for the CDR3 is TGTGCCACCAGCTCAGCGGGGGGGTATGGGCAGTATTTT. The encoded protein is CATSSAGGYGQYF.

This chain connects TRBV2 to TRBJ1-5; D not certain. V was cut by 3 bases and J by 4 bases, with 10 bases left in between. The germline gives CDR1 SNHLY, CDR2 FYNNEI. There are 14 residues in the CDR3. CDR3: CASSEGVGNQPQHF. DNA for the CDR3: TGTGCCAGCAGTGAGGGAGTAGGGAATCAGCCCCAGCATTTT.

The J gene is TRBJ2-3, the V gene TRBV27; D perhaps matches TRBD2 (5 bases). CDR1 is MNHEY, CDR2 SMNVEV, per germline (reference sequence). The CDR3 consists of 15 residues. Deletions cut 5 bases from V and 6 bases from J, with 18 bases between. DNA of the CDR3: TGTGCCAGCAGTCCCCGCGGAGGTGGTTTGGATACGCAGTATTTT. Residues: CASSPRGGGLDTQYF.

This clone was seen only a few times. The genes are TRBV6-5 and TRBJ2-2; maybe TRBD2 (6 bases). The ends were cut back, 7 bases at V and 7 bases at J, with 16 bases in the middle. CDR3 length: 14 amino acids. Germline values: CDR1 MNHEY, CDR2 SVGAGI. CDR3 amino acids: CASNSGLANGELFF. The CDR3 coding sequence is TGTGCCAGCAATAGTGGGCTAGCGAACGGGGAGCTGTTTTTT.

This clone was observed a few times. J is TRBJ1-4 and V is TRBV4-3; D unresolved. Germline values: CDR1 LGHNA, CDR2 YSLEER. The CDR3 has 17 residues. The V end was cut by 1 base, the J end by 0 bases, with 12 bases between. DNA of the CDR3: TGCGCCAGCAGCCAAGGGCGGGGAACCTCAACTAATGAAAAACTGTTTTTT. Protein sequence: CASSQGRGTSTNEKLFF.

The V call is TRBV6-4, the J call TRBJ2-3; 10 bases agree with TRBD2. Germline CDR1 MRHNA, CDR2 SNTAGT. With V trimmed by 3 bases and J by 5 bases, 2 bases remained unmatched. CDR3 size: 14 residues. CDR3 loop: CASSEASGGDTQYF. The CDR3 DNA follows: TGTGCCAGCAGTGAGGCTAGCGGGGGAGATACGCAGTATTTT.

This chain joins TRBV29-1 and TRBJ2-5, with 14 bases that match TRBD2. Germline V CDR1 and CDR2: SQVTM, ANQGSEA. The CDR3 runs 15 residues. V lost 6 bases and J lost 4; bases outside the gene matches: 7. CDR3 sequence: CSVVRLAGGGETQYF. As DNA, the CDR3 is TGCAGCGTCGTAAGACTAGCGGGGGGGGGAGAGACCCAGTACTTC.

The V gene is TRBV30, the J gene TRBJ2-7; D possibly corresponds to TRBD1 (6 bases). Germline loops: CDR1 GTSNPN, CDR2 SVGIG (reference sequence). The V and J ends lost 0 bases and 6 bases respectively, with 15 bases between them. The CDR3 has 14 amino acids. The CDR3 protein is CAWSVQQGYSEQYF. In DNA form, the CDR3 reads TGTGCCTGGAGTGTACAACAGGGCTACTCCGAGCAGTACTTC. The full variable domain, with the rest looked up from reference TRBV30 and TRBJ2-7, is SQTIHQWPATLVQPVGSPLSLECTVEGTSNPNLYWYRQAAGRGLQLLFYSVGIGQISSEVPQNLSASRPQDRQFILSSKKLLLSDSGFYLCAWSVQQGYSEQYFGPGTRLTVT.

The rearrangement links TRBV5-4 to TRBJ2-3, with a possible D match to TRBD2 (6 bases). The CDR3 totals 16 residues. With 4 bases removed from V and 4 bases from J, the gap between germline ends came to 19 bases. The germline CDR1 and CDR2 sequences are SGHNT and YYREEE (reference sequence). DNA for the CDR3: TGTGCCAGCAGCACCGGGACGGACCGGAGGGCAGATACGCAGTATTTT. This sequence encodes CASSTGTDRRADTQYF.

This clone has just a few counts. This rearrangement joins TRBV6-5 to TRBJ2-2; TRBD2 matches 8 bases. Trimming cost V 3 bases and J 5 bases; bases outside gene matches: 5. CDR1 MNHEY and CDR2 SVGAGI come from the germline V gene. CDR3 length: 15 residues. The CDR3 sequence is CASSYAGGKTGELFF. The CDR3 bases are TGTGCCAGCAGTTATGCGGGGGGCAAAACCGGGGAGCTGTTTTTT.

This chain connects TRBV27 to TRBJ2-7; the match to TRBD1 covers 9 bases. The germline V gene encodes CDR1 MNHEY and CDR2 SMNVEV (reference sequence). Trimming removed 5 bases from V and 3 bases from J; junction bases left unmatched: 8. CDR3 length: 15 amino acids. The CDR3 region has the DNA TGTGCCAGCAGTCCCAGCGGGACAGGGTACTACGAGCAGTACTTC. It is translated as CASSPSGTGYYEQYF.

The rearrangement uses TRBV9 and TRBJ2-2; the D gene is possibly TRBD2 (5 bases). The germline V gene has CDR1 SGDLS and CDR2 YYNGEE. The CDR3 loop spans 16 amino acids. V shed 4 bases and J shed 6 bases, with 19 bases lying between them. CDR3 loop: CASSPKGLLGAGELFF. As DNA, the CDR3 is TGTGCCAGCAGCCCTAAGGGCCTCCTCGGGGCCGGGGAGCTGTTTTTT.

This clone showed up just a few times. The chain links TRBV15 to TRBJ2-5; TRBD1 might be the D (6 bases). Germline V gene sequence: CDR1 LNHNV, CDR2 YYDKDF (reference sequence). The ends were cut back, 5 bases at V and 3 bases at J, with 16 bases in the middle. The CDR3 spans 15 residues. CDR3 region: CATSPTGSKEETQYF. For the CDR3, the DNA is TGTGCCACCAGCCCCACAGGGTCAAAAGAAGAGACCCAGTACTTC.

This rearrangement joins TRBV9 to TRBJ2-2, with a weak D call TRBD2 (5 bases). In germline, CDR1 is SGDLS, CDR2 YYNGEE. V was cut by 3 bases and J by 4 bases, with 16 bases left in between. The CDR3 runs 16 residues. CDR3 sequence: CASSARAGSLTGELFF. The CDR3 DNA sequence: TGTGCCAGCAGCGCGAGGGCGGGCTCCCTCACCGGGGAGCTGTTTTTT.

The V gene is TRBV6-6, the J gene TRBJ1-2; D is unresolved. Looked up from germline, CDR1 is MNHNY and CDR2 is SVGAGI (reference sequence). The ends were cut back, 0 bases at V and 2 bases at J, with 10 bases in the middle. The CDR3 is 15 residues long. CDR3 nucleotides: TGTGCCAGCAGTTACTCGGCGGGTCCCAACTATGGCTACACCTTC. Its translation: CASSYSAGPNYGYTF.

In its sample, this clone was seen a few times. This chain connects TRBV7-2 to TRBJ1-3; D uncertain. Germline-derived CDR1 and CDR2 are SGHTA and FQGNSA. This CDR3 is built from 14 residues. Trimming took 5 bases from V and 0 from J, leaving 8 bases between them. In DNA, the CDR3 is TGTGCCAGCAGCCGATCAGGCTCTGGAAACACCATATATTTT. Protein: CASSRSGSGNTIYF.

The chain employs TRBV5-4 and TRBJ2-5; 12 nucleotides align to TRBD1. The V gene end was trimmed by 5 bases and the J gene end by 4 bases; junction bases not matched to a gene: 9. Germline CDR1 is SGHNT and CDR2 is YYREEE (reference sequence). The CDR3 is 16 residues long. The CDR3 is CASSSWDRGLRETQYF. As DNA, the CDR3 is TGTGCCAGCAGTTCCTGGGACAGGGGGCTTCGAGAGACCCAGTACTTC.